The subject of this entry is one T cell receptor beta chain. Its antigen remains unknown. Looked up from germline, CDR1 is SGHVS and CDR2 is FQNEAQ. The CDR3 length is 15 residues. The germline V and J ends were trimmed by 5 bases and 4 bases, with 14 bases remaining between them. TCRdb reprocessed the RT-PCR reads with MiXCR, giving one entry per CDR3 protein. The repertoire holds about 530,000 distinct CDR3 sequences, with approximately 12% as singletons. This sample was taken from a study of response to subunit inactivated influenza vaccine. General study points: With each seasonal influenza vaccination, the authors suggested, few new T cells are recruited.

V is TRBV7-8 and J is TRBJ2-2, with D possibly TRBD1 on 6 matching bases. The material was PBMCs from blood, obtained on the day of vaccination. This sequence was found in a man aged 45-65 years who received an inactivated influenza vaccine. CDR3 in DNA: TGTGCCAGCAGCAGCACCGGACAGTCCACCGGGGAGCTGTTTTTT. Translating gives CASSSTGQSTGELFF. Looking up the rest from reference TRBV7-8 and TRBJ2-2 gives the full variable domain: GAGVSQSPRYKVAKRGQDVALRCDPISGHVSLFWYQQALGQGPEFLTYFQNEAQLDKSGLPSDRFFAERPEGSVSTLKIQRTQQEDSAVYLCASSSTGQSTGELFFGEGSRLTVL.